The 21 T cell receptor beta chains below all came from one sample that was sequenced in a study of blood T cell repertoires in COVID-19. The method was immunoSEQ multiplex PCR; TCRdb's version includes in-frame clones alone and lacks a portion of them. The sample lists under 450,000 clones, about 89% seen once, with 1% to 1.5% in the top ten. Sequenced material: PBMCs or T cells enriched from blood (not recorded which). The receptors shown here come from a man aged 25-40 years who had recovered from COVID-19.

The CDR3 is CASSEGMGQGRGYTF. In nucleotides, the CDR3 is TGTGCCAGCAGTGAGGGGATGGGACAGGGTAGAGGCTACACCTTC. V gene TRBV6-1 combines with J gene TRBJ1-2; 9 bases line up with TRBD1. CDR1 and CDR2 (germline): MNHNS, SASEGT. Unmatched junction bases numbered 10, after V lost 3 bases and J lost 8 bases. The CDR3 is made up of 15 amino acids.

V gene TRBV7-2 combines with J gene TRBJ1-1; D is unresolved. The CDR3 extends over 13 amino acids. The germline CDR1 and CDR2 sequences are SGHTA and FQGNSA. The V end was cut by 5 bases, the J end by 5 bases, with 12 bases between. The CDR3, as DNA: TGTGCCAGCAGCCCCCCGACGGGGACTGAAGCTTTCTTT. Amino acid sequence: CASSPPTGTEAFF.

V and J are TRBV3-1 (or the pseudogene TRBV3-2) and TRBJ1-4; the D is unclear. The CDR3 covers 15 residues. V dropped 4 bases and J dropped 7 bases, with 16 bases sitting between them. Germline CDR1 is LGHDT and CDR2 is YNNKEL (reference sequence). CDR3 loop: CASSPSPQNIEKLFF. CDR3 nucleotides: TGTGCCAGCAGCCCCTCCCCACAGAATATTGAAAAACTGTTTTTT.

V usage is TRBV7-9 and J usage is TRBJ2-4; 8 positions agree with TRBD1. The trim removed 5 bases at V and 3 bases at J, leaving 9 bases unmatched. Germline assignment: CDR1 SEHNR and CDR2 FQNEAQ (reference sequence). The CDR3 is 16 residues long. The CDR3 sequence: CASSPGQGSVKNIQYF. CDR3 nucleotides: TGTGCCAGCAGCCCCGGACAGGGTTCCGTCAAAAACATTCAGTACTTC.

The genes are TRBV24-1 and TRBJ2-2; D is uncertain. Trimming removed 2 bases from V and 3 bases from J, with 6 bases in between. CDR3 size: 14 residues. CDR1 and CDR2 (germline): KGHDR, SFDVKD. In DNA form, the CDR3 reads TGTGCCACCAGTGATTGGCAGGACACCGGGGAGCTGTTTTTT. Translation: CATSDWQDTGELFF.

The CDR3 DNA reads as TGTGCCAGCAGCCTTAAGGAGGATTGGGGTGATAAGACTGAAGCTTTCTTT. Its translation: CASSLKEDWGDKTEAFF. The chain uses TRBV7-9 and TRBJ1-1, with D unresolved. With 5 bases removed from V and 5 bases from J, the gap between germline ends came to 24 bases. CDR3 length: 17 residues. Germline V gene data show CDR1 as SEHNR and CDR2 as FQNEAQ (reference sequence).

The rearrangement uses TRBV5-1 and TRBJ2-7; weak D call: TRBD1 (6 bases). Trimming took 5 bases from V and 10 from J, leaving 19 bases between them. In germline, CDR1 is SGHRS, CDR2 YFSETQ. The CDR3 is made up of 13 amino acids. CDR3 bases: TGCGCCAGCAGAGAAACAGGGAGTTCCGGACAGTACTTC. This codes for CASRETGSSGQYF.

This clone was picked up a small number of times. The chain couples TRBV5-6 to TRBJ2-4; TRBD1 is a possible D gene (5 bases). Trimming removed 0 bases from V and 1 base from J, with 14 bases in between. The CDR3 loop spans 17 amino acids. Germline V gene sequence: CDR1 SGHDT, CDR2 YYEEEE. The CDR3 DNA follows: TGTGCCAGCAGCTTGGGGGGCGGACCGAAGGCCAAAAACATTCAGTACTTC. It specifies CASSLGGGPKAKNIQYF.

The CDR3 DNA reads TGCACCAGCCCCAGGGGTGTTTCGGACACTGAAGCTTTCTTT. Protein: CTSPRGVSDTEAFF. The chain joins TRBV1 to TRBJ1-1; TRBD1, the table's D call, was not compared with the DNA. TRBV1 is assigned pseudogene status. The CDR3 has 14 amino acids.

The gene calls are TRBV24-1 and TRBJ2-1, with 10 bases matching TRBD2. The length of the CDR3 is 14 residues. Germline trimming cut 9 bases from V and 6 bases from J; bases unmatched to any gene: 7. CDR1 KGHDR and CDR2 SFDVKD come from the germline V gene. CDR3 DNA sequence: TGTGCCACCTCTGGAGCGGGGGGGCGCAATGAGCAGTTCTTC. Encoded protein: CATSGAGGRNEQFF.

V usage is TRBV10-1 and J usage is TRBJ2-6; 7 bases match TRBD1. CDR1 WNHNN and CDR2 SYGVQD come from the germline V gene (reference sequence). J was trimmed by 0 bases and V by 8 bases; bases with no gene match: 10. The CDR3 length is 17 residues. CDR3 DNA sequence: TGCGCCAGCCCATCCCGGGACAGAGCCTCTGGGGCCAACGTCCTGACTTTC. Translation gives CASPSRDRASGANVLTF.

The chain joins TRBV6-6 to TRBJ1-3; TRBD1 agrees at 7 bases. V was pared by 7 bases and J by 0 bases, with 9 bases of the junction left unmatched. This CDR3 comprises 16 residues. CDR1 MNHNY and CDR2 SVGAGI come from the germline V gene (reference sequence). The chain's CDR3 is CASTQGQLDSGNTIYF. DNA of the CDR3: TGTGCCAGCACCCAGGGACAGCTTGACTCTGGAAACACCATATATTTT.

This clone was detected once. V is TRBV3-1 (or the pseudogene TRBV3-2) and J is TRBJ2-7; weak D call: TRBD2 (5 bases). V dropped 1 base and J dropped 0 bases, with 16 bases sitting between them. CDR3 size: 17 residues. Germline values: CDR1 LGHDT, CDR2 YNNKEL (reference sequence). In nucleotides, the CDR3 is TGTGCCAGCAGCCAAGTCGATTGGACTGACTACTCCTACGAGCAGTACTTC. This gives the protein CASSQVDWTDYSYEQYF.

CDR3 in amino acids: CASSPDTNQPQHF. CDR3 DNA sequence: TGTGCCAGCAGTCCTGACACTAATCAGCCCCAGCATTTT. The gene calls are TRBV12-3 or TRBV12-4 and TRBJ1-5, with D uncertain. The CDR3 runs to 13 residues. V was trimmed by 5 bases and J by 4 bases, leaving 9 bases between them.

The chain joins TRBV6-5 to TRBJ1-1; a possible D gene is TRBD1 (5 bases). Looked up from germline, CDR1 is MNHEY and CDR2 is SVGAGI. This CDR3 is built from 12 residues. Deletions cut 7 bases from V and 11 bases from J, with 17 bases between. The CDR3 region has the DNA TGTGCCAGCAATCAGGGTCAGGGCGCGGCTTTCTTT. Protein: CASNQGQGAAFF.

The CDR3 sequence: CASRARVEYF. CDR3 in DNA: TGCGCCAGCAGGGCCCGGGTGGAGTACTTC. The chain is built from TRBV10-1 and TRBJ2-7; no clear D gene. V was shortened by 6 bases and J by 11 bases, with 11 bases between the two germline ends. This CDR3 is 10 amino acids long. Germline CDR1 and CDR2: WNHNN and SYGVQD (reference sequence).

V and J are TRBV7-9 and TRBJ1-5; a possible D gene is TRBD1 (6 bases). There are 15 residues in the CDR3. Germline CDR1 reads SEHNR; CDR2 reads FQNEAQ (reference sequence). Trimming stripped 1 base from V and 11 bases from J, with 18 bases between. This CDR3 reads CASSLGGGGAPAQHF. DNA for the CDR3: TGTGCCAGCAGCTTAGGTGGTGGGGGGGCCCCGGCCCAGCATTTT. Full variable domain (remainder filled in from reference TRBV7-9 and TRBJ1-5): DTGVSQNPRHKITKRGQNVTFRCDPISEHNRLYWYRQTLGQGPEFLTYFQNEAQLEKSRLLSDRFSAERPKGSFSTLEIQRTEQGDSAMYLCASSLGGGGAPAQHFGDGTRLSIL.

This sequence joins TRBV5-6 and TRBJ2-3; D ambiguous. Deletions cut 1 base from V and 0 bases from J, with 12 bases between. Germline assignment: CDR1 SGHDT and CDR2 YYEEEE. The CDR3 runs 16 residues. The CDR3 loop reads CASSLFWHSSTDTQYF. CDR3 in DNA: TGTGCCAGCAGCTTGTTTTGGCATTCTAGCACAGATACGCAGTATTTT. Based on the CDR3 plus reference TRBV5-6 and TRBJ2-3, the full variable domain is DAGVTQSPTHLIKTRGQQVTLRCSPKSGHDTVSWYQQALGQGPQFIFQYYEEEERQRGNFPDRFSGHQFPNYSSELNVNALLLGDSALYLCASSLFWHSSTDTQYFGPGTRLTVL.

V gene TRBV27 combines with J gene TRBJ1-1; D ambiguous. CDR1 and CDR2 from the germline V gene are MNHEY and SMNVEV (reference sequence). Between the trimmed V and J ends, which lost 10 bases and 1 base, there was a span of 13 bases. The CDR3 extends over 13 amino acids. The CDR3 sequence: CATRRFTNTEAFF. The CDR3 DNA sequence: TGTGCCACCAGGCGGTTTACGAACACTGAAGCTTTCTTT.

The CDR3 DNA follows: TGTGCCCTCGTACAGGAAAACACCGGGGAGCTGTTTTTT. Residues: CALVQENTGELFF. The V gene is TRBV7-2, the J gene TRBJ2-2, with D perhaps matching TRBD1 (5 bases). Per the germline V gene, CDR1 is SGHTA and CDR2 is FQGNSA. This CDR3 spans 13 amino acids. The V gene lost 11 bases and the J gene lost 2 bases, with 12 bases spanning the gap.

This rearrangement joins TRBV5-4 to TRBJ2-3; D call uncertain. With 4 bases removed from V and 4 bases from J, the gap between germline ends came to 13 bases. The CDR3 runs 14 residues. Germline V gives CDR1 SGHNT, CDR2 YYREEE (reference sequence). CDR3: CASSPDSYPDTQYF. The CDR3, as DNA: TGTGCCAGCAGCCCAGACTCTTACCCAGATACGCAGTATTTT.